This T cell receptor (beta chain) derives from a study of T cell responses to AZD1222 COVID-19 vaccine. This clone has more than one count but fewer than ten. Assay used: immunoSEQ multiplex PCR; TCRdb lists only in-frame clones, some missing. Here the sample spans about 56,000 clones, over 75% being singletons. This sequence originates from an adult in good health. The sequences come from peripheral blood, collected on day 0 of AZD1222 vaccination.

CDR3 sequence: CASSLAGFRSYNSPLHF. The CDR3 bases are TGTGCCAGCAGCTTGGCAGGGTTTCGGTCCTATAATTCACCCCTCCACTTT. The chain uses TRBV5-4 and TRBJ1-6, with D perhaps TRBD1 (5 bases). This CDR3 contains 17 residues. The ends were cut back, 0 bases at V and 1 base at J, with 11 bases in the middle. Germline CDR1 is SGHNT and CDR2 is YYREEE (reference sequence).